These 9 T cell receptor beta chains were sequenced from one sample in a study of metastatic and nonmetastatic thyroid tumors. Patients underwent thyroid surgery, and none had received any treatment before it. TCRdb reprocessed the PCR reads via MiXCR. Altogether roughly 83,000 clones are present, under 15% being singletons, with the ten largest covering 3% to 4.5%. Sequencing was performed on blood. The receptors here all came from a female donor with papillary thyroid cancer or a benign thyroid nodule (not recorded which). Some clones in this sample may be carry-over from other donors' samples.

This clone turned up a few times. A clone one base away is much larger, so this may be a read error. The chain links TRBV11-2 to TRBJ2-3; D remains ambiguous. The CDR3 is 15 residues long. Germline loops: CDR1 SGHAT, CDR2 FQNNGV. Trimming shortened V by 5 bases and J by 2 bases, and 14 bases separated the two germline ends. As DNA, the CDR3 is TGTGCCAGCAGCCCGCGGTGGGATCTCACAGATACGCAGTATTTT. This codes for CASSPRWDLTDTQYF.

The sample holds a few counts of this clone. A much larger clonotype is one base distant, so this may be a read error. Within the sample, other DNA sequences also encode this same CDR3. The chain links TRBV5-1 to TRBJ1-1; unclear D gene. V was clipped by 0 bases and J by 9 bases, with 12 bases between them. From germline, CDR1 is SGHRS and CDR2 YFSETQ. CDR3 length: 13 amino acids. The CDR3 region has the DNA TGCGCCAGCAGCTTGGATGAGGGTCTCAAAGCTTTCTTT. It codes for CASSLDEGLKAFF.

This clone was recorded at least ten times. This sequence joins TRBV2 and TRBJ2-7, with unresolved D. Germline V gene data show CDR1 as SNHLY and CDR2 as FYNNEI. The CDR3 is 13 amino acids. V lost 3 bases to trimming and J lost 2 bases, with 8 bases between them. The CDR3 DNA sequence: TGTGCCAGCAGTGAGGCGTATCCCTACGAGCAGTACTTC. Its translation: CASSEAYPYEQYF.

Worth noting for this clone: It may be a read error: a sequence one base away is much more abundant. J is TRBJ2-3 and V is TRBV18; D uncertain. Trimming stripped 4 bases from V and 2 bases from J, with 7 bases between. This CDR3 spans 13 amino acids. Germline CDR1 is KGHSH and CDR2 is LQKENI. The CDR3 DNA reads as TGTGCCAGCTCACGAAGGAACACAGATACGCAGTATTTT. It translates to CASSRRNTDTQYF.

This clone showed up many times. The V and J genes are TRBV4-1 and TRBJ1-1, with D perhaps TRBD1 (5 bases). The V end lost 6 bases, the J end lost 1 base, and 12 bases lay between the germline ends. Germline-derived CDR1 and CDR2 are MGHRA and YSYEKL. The length of the CDR3 is 14 residues. Here the CDR3 reads CASRGRTQNTEAFF. The CDR3 nucleotides are TGCGCCAGCAGGGGGCGAACGCAGAACACTGAAGCTTTCTTT.

In this sample, this clone turned up many times. The CDR3 reads CASSPQGWSNEQFF. CDR3 coding DNA: TGTGCCAGCAGCCCCCAGGGCTGGTCGAATGAGCAGTTCTTC. The rearrangement uses TRBV5-6 and TRBJ2-1, with a possible D match to TRBD1 (5 bases). Germline V gene sequence: CDR1 SGHDT, CDR2 YYEEEE. CDR3 length: 14 residues. Trimming stripped 4 bases from V and 7 bases from J, with 15 bases between.

This clone was observed many times. The chain uses TRBV28 and TRBJ2-5, with D perhaps matching TRBD1 (6 bases). V was pared by 2 bases and J by 5 bases, with 12 bases between. Germline V gene sequence: CDR1 MDHEN, CDR2 SYDVKM. The CDR3 runs to 14 residues. DNA for the CDR3: TGTGCCAGCAGTTTAGGTAACAGGGCGGAGACCCAGTACTTC. This encodes CASSLGNRAETQYF. Full variable domain (outside the CDR3, taken from reference TRBV28 and TRBJ2-5): DVKVTQSSRYLVKRTGEKVFLECVQDMDHENMFWYRQDPGLGLRLIYFSYDVKMKEKGDIPEGYSVSREKKERFSLILESASTNQTSMYLCASSLGNRAETQYFGPGTRLLVL.

This clone was detected many times. The chain employs TRBV18 and TRBJ1-1; 9 nucleotides agree with TRBD1. This CDR3 comprises 17 residues. The germline V gene encodes CDR1 KGHSH and CDR2 LQKENI. The trim removed 2 bases at V and 0 bases at J, leaving 7 bases unmatched. CDR3 sequence: CASSPVPGQGMNTEAFF. The CDR3 DNA reads TGTGCCAGCTCACCAGTCCCGGGACAGGGCATGAACACTGAAGCTTTCTTT.

For this clone: A much larger clone lies one base from this, so it may be a read error. Other DNA variants within this sample encode the same CDR3. The chain couples TRBV5-4 to TRBJ2-7, with TRBD1 identical over 8 bases. CDR1 is SGHNT, CDR2 YYREEE, per germline (reference sequence). This CDR3 contains 15 residues. For the CDR3, the DNA is TGTGCCAGCAGCCTGACAGGGGAAGGCTCCTATGAGCAGTACTTC. Translating it yields CASSLTGEGSYEQYF.